This T cell receptor beta chain was captured by sequencing in a study of human T cells and chemical hapten exposure (TCRdb year 2021). Concerning the study at large: For sensitization, 2% DPC in acetone was applied to a 2 cm by 2 cm area of upper inner arm skin. Throughout the approximately 25-week study period, patients were also given weekly therapeutic DPC doses on the scalp. Patch testing was performed on the upper back with Finn chambers containing 0.01% DPC, and the patch tests were scored after 6 days according to International Contact Dermatitis Research Group standards. Most of the patients in the cohort were female, and the cohort covered alopecia areata with under or over 50% scalp involvement, alopecia totalis and alopecia universalis. Libraries were pooled for sequencing, and variation in per-sample TCR yields was attributed mainly to small differences in library volumes within the pool. The study tracked peripheral blood TCR repertoire changes in vivo during primary and secondary sensitization to the hapten diphenylcyclopropenone (DPC) in alopecia patients. Blood was sampled from patients pre-sensitization (week 0) and at 2, 6 and about 24 weeks after DPC sensitization. Blood for TCR sequencing was provided by twenty-nine alopecia patients at one to four time points (pre-sensitization, 2, 6 and 24 weeks).

Results the study describes overall, beyond this receptor: After repeated subsampling, the strength of the expansion versus patch-test correlation and the threshold at which it became significant changed. Because all patients had alopecia, a presumed autoimmune disease, the immune response of the patients might differ from that of healthy individuals. The number of PT1 expanded TCRs positively correlated with patch test score, significant at thresholds 8, 16 and 32 but not 4. Compared with pre-sensitization or healthy control sets, expanded TCRs formed significantly more large CDR3 similarity clusters, which is consistent with antigen-driven responses. DPC sensitization did not change how many TCRs were above 1 in 1000 frequency, and no evidence was found of alterations in global repertoire structure.

Concerning this clonotype itself: Its antigen has not been determined. No clone much larger than this one lies a single base away; base qualities are absent.

The method was RACE. The instrument was a NextSeq 500. Library preparation attached unique molecular identifiers to individual cDNA molecules for quantitative, reproducible TCR counting. Both TCR alpha and TCR beta chains were sequenced from each blood RNA sample. In the source study's methods: Samples had a median of roughly 87,000 TCRs, with a range from about 23,224 to 750,000. V, J and CDR3 annotation of the TCR reads was performed with the Decombinator software suite. Every sample was subsampled to the same number of TCRs (28,000) for the PS versus PT1 abundance plots. TCRs were defined as expanded if absent before sensitization and observed at least eight times at the 2-week time point. TCRdb passed the public sequencing reads through fastp at Q25 and MiXCR, retaining productive beta sequences. When rows share a CDR3 protein, they turn into one entry using the most common DNA and genes. These V and J calls are TCRdb output, not the study's own analysis. The sample data list 80,000 to 100,000 distinct CDR3 sequences, and under 15% of these were observed just once. Roughly 2% of the sample belongs to the ten largest clones.

Measured from the cysteine to the phenylalanine, the CDR3 is 15 residues long. Only the CDR3 DNA is retained, 45 bases long and in frame from the first base. Relative to germline, V is 7 bases shorter and J is 1 base shorter, with 16 bases between their ends. Per the germline V gene, MNHEY is the CDR1 and SVGEGT is the CDR2. The time point label corresponds to: patch test 1, 2 weeks after DPC sensitization. Reading the label with the study, this specimen's treatment or condition is: therapeutic diphenylcyclopropenone sensitization with weekly scalp DPC. At each patch-test visit, blood was drawn before the patch test was applied. Patients were eligible if aged 18 to 70, diagnosed with alopecia and judged suitable for DPC therapy, and pregnant patients were excluded. Total RNA was extracted from unfractionated whole blood that had been collected in Tempus Blood RNA tubes.

The origin of this receptor is a woman between 40 and 55 years old with alopecia areata. Some clones in this sample may be carry-over from other donors' samples. Sequencing used whole blood, obtained in connection with sensitization to the hapten diphenylcyclopropenone (DPC). The chain was built from TRBV6-2 or TRBV6-3 and TRBJ1-1; a tentative D call is TRBD1 (5 bases match). The CDR3 protein sequence reads: CASNVRGPKNTEAFF. The nucleotide sequence reads as follows: TGTGCCAGCAACGTGCGGGGACCTAAGAACACTGAAGCTTTCTTT.